What follows describes a single T cell receptor beta chain. Its antigen is undetermined. Within the sample, other DNA sequences also encode this same CDR3. These data are taken from a study of radiation and T cells in renal cell carcinoma. For the study at large: Nephrectomy followed 15 Gy stereotactic body radiation by 4 weeks.

Time point reported: blood 2 weeks post-SBRT. The treatment was: 15 Gy SBRT to primary tumor, nephrectomy 4 weeks later. After SBRT, blood was collected at 2 and 4 weeks, plus baseline. Clear cell pathology was present in this patient's renal cell carcinoma. Whole-study findings and limits: In blood, top tumor clones expanded by 2 weeks, shrinking by 4.

Libraries were prepared by immunoSEQ multiplex PCR; TCRdb keeps only in-frame clonotypes and omits some of them. The sample has about 150,000 clones; 87% are singletons. This CDR3 has 14 residues. Germline V CDR1 and CDR2: SEHNR, FQNEAQ (reference sequence). V gave up 4 bases and J gave up 7 bases, with 14 bases separating them. The TCR originated in a woman in her forties or fifties with renal cell carcinoma. Material: blood, obtained from a patient whose treatment included radiotherapy and nephrectomy. The genes are TRBV7-9 and TRBJ2-1; either TRBD1 or TRBD2 may fit D (7 bases each). The CDR3 sequence: CASSWGGGSNEQFF. The CDR3 region has the DNA TGTGCCAGCAGCTGGGGAGGGGGCTCGAATGAGCAGTTCTTC.